This T cell receptor beta chain was identified during a study of T cell responses to AZD1222 COVID-19 vaccine. Study results and caveats: Sampled repertoires all dated from after the peak T cell response. Vaccination with two AZD1222 doses was followed by a rise in Spike-specific TCR breadth and depth. Donors were chiefly white British, with a greater number of females, and clonal diversity was perhaps underestimated.

CDR3 length: 18 residues. CDR1 SGHRS and CDR2 YFSETQ come from the germline V gene. V was pared by 1 base and J by 4 bases, with 11 bases of the junction left unmatched. With regard to this clone: As yet, its antigen is unknown.

Produced via immunoSEQ multiplex PCR; TCRdb's table is partial and in-frame only. Of 150,000 to 200,000 clones detected, just over 90% appear once; the ten largest clones hold about 3.6%. Sequencing was performed on peripheral blood, taken 28 days after the second dose of the MenACWY control vaccine. The chain carries TRBV5-1 and TRBJ2-2, with TRBD2 matching 9 bases. This sequence originates from an adult who received the MenACWY meningococcal vaccine as a control. This CDR3 is CASSLRVAGEGRTGELFF. The DNA for the CDR3 is TGCGCCAGCAGCTTGCGGGTAGCGGGAGAAGGGCGCACCGGGGAGCTGTTTTTT.